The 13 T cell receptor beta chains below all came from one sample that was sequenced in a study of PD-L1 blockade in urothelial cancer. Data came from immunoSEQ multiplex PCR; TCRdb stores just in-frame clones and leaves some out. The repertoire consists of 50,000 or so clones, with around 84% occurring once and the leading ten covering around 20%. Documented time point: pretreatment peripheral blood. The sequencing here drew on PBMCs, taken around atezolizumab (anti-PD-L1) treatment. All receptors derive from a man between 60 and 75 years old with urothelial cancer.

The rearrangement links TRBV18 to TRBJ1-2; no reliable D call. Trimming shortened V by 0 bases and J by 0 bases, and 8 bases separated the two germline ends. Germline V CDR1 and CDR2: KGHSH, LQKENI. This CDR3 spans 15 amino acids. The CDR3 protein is CASSPPVRANYGYTF. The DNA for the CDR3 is TGTGCCAGCTCACCACCGGTCCGGGCTAACTATGGCTACACCTTC.

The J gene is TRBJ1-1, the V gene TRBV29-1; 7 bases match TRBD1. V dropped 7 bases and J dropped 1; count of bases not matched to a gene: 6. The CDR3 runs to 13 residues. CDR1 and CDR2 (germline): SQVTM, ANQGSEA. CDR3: CSAGTVPNTEAFF. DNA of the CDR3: TGCAGCGCCGGGACAGTACCGAACACTGAAGCTTTCTTT.

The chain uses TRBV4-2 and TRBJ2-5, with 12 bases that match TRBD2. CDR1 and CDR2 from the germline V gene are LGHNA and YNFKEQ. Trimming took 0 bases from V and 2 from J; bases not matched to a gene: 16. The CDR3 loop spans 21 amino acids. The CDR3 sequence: CASSQEVGLAGGIQHQETQYF. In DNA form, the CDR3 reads TGTGCCAGCAGCCAAGAGGTAGGGCTAGCGGGGGGGATTCAACATCAAGAGACCCAGTACTTC.

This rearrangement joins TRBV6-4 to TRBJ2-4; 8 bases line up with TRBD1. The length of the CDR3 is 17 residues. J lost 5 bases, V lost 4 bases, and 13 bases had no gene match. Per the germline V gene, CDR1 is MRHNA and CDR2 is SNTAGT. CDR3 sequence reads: CASSARRDRFSQNIQYF. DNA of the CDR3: TGTGCCAGCAGTGCACGCCGGGACAGGTTTAGCCAAAACATTCAGTACTTC.

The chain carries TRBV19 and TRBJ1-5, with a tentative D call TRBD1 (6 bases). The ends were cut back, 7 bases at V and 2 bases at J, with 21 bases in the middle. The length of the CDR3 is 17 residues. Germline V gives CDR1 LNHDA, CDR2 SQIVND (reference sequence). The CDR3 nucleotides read TGTGCCAGTACCTCCCCGTGGGGGGGCACGGGCAATCAGCCCCAGCATTTT. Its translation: CASTSPWGGTGNQPQHF.

The chain's CDR3 is CASNSFRGSTDTQYF. The CDR3 DNA reads as TGCGCCAGCAATAGTTTCAGGGGCAGCACAGATACGCAGTATTTT. The J gene is TRBJ2-3, the V gene TRBV5-1, with TRBD1 as a possible D gene (6 bases). V shed 6 bases and J shed 0 bases, with 14 bases lying between them. Germline V gives CDR1 SGHRS, CDR2 YFSETQ. There are 15 residues in the CDR3.

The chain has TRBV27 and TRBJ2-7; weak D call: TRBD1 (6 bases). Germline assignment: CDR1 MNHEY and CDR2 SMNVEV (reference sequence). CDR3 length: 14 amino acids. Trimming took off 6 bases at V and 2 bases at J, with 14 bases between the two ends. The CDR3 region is CASRGQGRTYEQYF. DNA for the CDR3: TGTGCCAGCAGGGGGCAGGGGCGTACCTACGAGCAGTACTTC.

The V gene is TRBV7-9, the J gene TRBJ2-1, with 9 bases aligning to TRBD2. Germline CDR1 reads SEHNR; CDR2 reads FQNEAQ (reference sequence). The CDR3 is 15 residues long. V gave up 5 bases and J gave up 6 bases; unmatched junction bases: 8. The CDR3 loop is CASSPSGVFSNEQFF. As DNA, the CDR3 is TGTGCCAGCAGCCCTAGCGGGGTATTCAGCAATGAGCAGTTCTTC.

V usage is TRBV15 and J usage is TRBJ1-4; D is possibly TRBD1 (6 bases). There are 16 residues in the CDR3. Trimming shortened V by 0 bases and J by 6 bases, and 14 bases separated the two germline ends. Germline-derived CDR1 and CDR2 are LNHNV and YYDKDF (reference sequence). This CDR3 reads CATSRDSTGLYEKLFF. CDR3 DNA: TGTGCCACCAGCAGAGATTCTACAGGGTTGTATGAAAAACTGTTTTTT.

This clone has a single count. CDR3 bases: TGCAGCGACCGAGGGGACAATGGCTACACCTTC. This gives the protein CSDRGDNGYTF. The chain uses TRBV29-1 and TRBJ1-2; D possibly corresponds to TRBD1 (6 bases). CDR3 size: 11 residues. The V end was cut by 7 bases, the J end by 6 bases, with 12 bases between. Germline V gene data show CDR1 as SQVTM and CDR2 as ANQGSEA.

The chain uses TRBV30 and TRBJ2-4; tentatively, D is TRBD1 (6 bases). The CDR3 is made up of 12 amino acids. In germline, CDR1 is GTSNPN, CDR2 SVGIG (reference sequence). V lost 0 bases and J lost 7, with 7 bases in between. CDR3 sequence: CAWSVRGNIQYF. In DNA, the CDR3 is TGTGCCTGGAGTGTGAGGGGGAACATTCAGTACTTC. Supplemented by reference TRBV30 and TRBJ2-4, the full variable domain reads SQTIHQWPATLVQPVGSPLSLECTVEGTSNPNLYWYRQAAGRGLQLLFYSVGIGQISSEVPQNLSASRPQDRQFILSSKKLLLSDSGFYLCAWSVRGNIQYFGAGTRLSVL.

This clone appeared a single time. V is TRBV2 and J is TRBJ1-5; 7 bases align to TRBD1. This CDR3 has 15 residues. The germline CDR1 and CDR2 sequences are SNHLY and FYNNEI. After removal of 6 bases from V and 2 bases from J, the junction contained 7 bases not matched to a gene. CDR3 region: CASSLSGQGNQPQHF. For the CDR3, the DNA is TGTGCCAGCAGCCTCTCCGGACAGGGCAATCAGCCCCAGCATTTT.

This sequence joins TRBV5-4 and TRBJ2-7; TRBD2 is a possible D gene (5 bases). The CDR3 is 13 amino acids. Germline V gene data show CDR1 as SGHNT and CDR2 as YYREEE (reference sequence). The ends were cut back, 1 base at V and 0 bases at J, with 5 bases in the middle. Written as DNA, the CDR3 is TGTGCCAGCAGCTTGCGGGGCTCCTACGAGCAGTACTTC. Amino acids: CASSLRGSYEQYF.